This T cell receptor (beta chain) was found in a study of post-analysis software for immune sequencing data. The study's findings and limits: In patients, about five TRBV segments were more frequent than in controls, with TRBV5-6, TRBV5-1 and TRBV20-1 among them.

This clonotype was detected a few times. Its specificity is not known. Libraries were made from TCR beta cDNA, and they carried unique molecular identifiers. TCRdb re-derived calls from the PCR reads in MiXCR, one entry per CDR3 protein. The sample carries 380,000 or so distinct CDR3 sequences, less than 40% recorded once. The ends were cut back, 10 bases at V and 1 base at J, with 14 bases in the middle. The CDR3 length is 14 residues. This clonotype was sampled from a girl aged 10-17 years with multiple sclerosis. This chain joins TRBV12-3 or TRBV12-4 and TRBJ2-1; D not certain. Sequencing was performed on blood. The CDR3 DNA follows: TGTGCCACCGTAGAGCTGGGTTCCTACAATGAGCAGTTCTTC. Its translation is CATVELGSYNEQFF.